This TCR beta chain derives from a study of post-analysis software for immune sequencing data. Whole-study findings and limits: Controls showed lower frequencies than patients for a few TRBV segments, and TRBV5-6, TRBV5-1 and TRBV20-1 were among these. There was significantly lower normalized Chao1 diversity in multiple sclerosis patients than in controls.

The CDR3 has 13 amino acids. Germline values: CDR1 ENHRY, CDR2 SYGVKD. J gave up 3 bases and V 7 bases, and 4 bases lay outside the gene matches. In its sample, this clonotype was seen a few times. Its antigen remains unidentified. Carried by the TCR beta cDNA libraries were unique molecular identifiers. T cells, roughly 1 to 10 million of them, yielded some 500,000 cDNA molecules. TCRdb reprocessed the PCR reads via MiXCR and lists one record per CDR3 protein. The repertoire holds a few hundred thousand distinct CDR3 sequences, with approximately 38% as singletons. J is TRBJ2-5 and V is TRBV10-3, with 8 bases that match TRBD1. The TCR sequence derives from a girl aged 2 to 10 with multiple sclerosis. Sequencing was done on a sample of blood. The CDR3 DNA reads TGTGCCATCATGGAGGGACAGGAAGAGACCCAGTACTTC. Translated, it gives CAIMEGQEETQYF.